The 20 T cell receptor beta chains given below trace back to one sample, sequenced in a study of blood T cell repertoires in COVID-19. The table came from immunoSEQ multiplex PCR; TCRdb's copy has only in-frame clones and leaves some out. The table includes over 300,000 clones, more than 70% detected once. Sequencing was done on a sample of peripheral blood. All receptors come from a man in his forties with acute or convalescent COVID-19.

The V and J genes are TRBV18 and TRBJ1-2, with 9 positions matching TRBD1. The junction had 2 bases not matched to a gene; V was cut back by 2 bases and J by 4 bases. This CDR3 is 14 amino acids long. CDR1 is KGHSH, CDR2 LQKENI, per germline. The CDR3 region is CASSPGTGIYGYTF. In DNA form, the CDR3 reads TGTGCCAGCTCACCAGGGACAGGGATCTATGGCTACACCTTC.

J is TRBJ1-6 and V is TRBV5-1, with a weak D call TRBD1 (5 bases). The CDR3 is 16 residues long. The V and J ends lost 3 bases and 12 bases respectively, with 22 bases between them. From germline, CDR1 is SGHRS and CDR2 YFSETQ. The CDR3 DNA reads as TGCGCCAGCAGCTGGGGGACTCAAAGCCGAAGAGGACCCCTCCACTTT. This codes for CASSWGTQSRRGPLHF.

The chain employs TRBV27 and TRBJ2-3, with 7 nucleotides matching TRBD1. The CDR3 runs 16 residues. Germline assignment: CDR1 MNHEY and CDR2 SMNVEV (reference sequence). V gave up 2 bases and J gave up 2 bases; unmatched junction bases: 7. The CDR3 sequence is CASSLAPDRVTDTQYF. The CDR3 DNA follows: TGTGCCAGCAGTTTAGCCCCCGACAGGGTCACAGATACGCAGTATTTT.

This chain joins TRBV4-1 and TRBJ2-1; 12 bases match TRBD1. The CDR3 length is 15 residues. The trim removed 3 bases at V and 8 bases at J, leaving 5 bases unmatched. Germline V gene data show CDR1 as MGHRA and CDR2 as YSYEKL. The CDR3, as DNA: TGCGCCAGCAGCCAGGGACAGGGGGCGGTCTATGAGCAGTTCTTC. Encoded protein: CASSQGQGAVYEQFF.

The chain uses TRBV7-3 and TRBJ2-3; D remains unclear. Germline V gene lookup returns CDR1 SGHTA and CDR2 FQGTGA. The CDR3 has 15 residues. V lost 0 bases, J lost 3 bases, and 10 bases lay in between. Here the CDR3 reads CASSLTGGQTDTQYF. The CDR3 DNA sequence: TGTGCCAGCAGCTTAACTGGCGGCCAAACAGATACGCAGTATTTT.

J is TRBJ1-6 and V is TRBV15; D remains ambiguous. Germline lookup yields CDR1 LNHNV and CDR2 YYDKDF (reference sequence). V was pared by 8 bases and J by 4 bases, with 9 bases between. CDR3 size: 13 residues. CDR3 in amino acids: CATQANYNSPLHF. The CDR3 DNA sequence: TGTGCCACCCAGGCTAATTATAATTCACCCCTCCACTTT.

The chain recombines TRBV5-1 with TRBJ2-7, with 7 bases matching TRBD2. CDR1 is SGHRS and CDR2 is YFSETQ in the germline V gene. Trimming took 3 bases from V and 1 from J; bases not matched to a gene: 7. The CDR3 has 15 amino acids. The CDR3 nucleotides are TGCGCCAGCAGCTCTCTCCAGGGAGGGTCCTACGAGCAGTACTTC. It translates to CASSSLQGGSYEQYF.

The V and J genes are TRBV18 and TRBJ2-1, with 7 bases identical to TRBD1. The trim removed 5 bases at V and 0 bases at J, leaving 10 bases unmatched. CDR3 length: 17 residues. Germline V gene data show CDR1 as KGHSH and CDR2 as LQKENI. CDR3 bases: TGTGCCAGCTCATCGAGGGGGCCCCCTAACTCCTACAATGAGCAGTTCTTC. Translated, it gives CASSSRGPPNSYNEQFF. The whole variable domain, remainder taken from reference TRBV18 and TRBJ2-1, is NAGVMQNPRHLVRRRGQEARLRCSPMKGHSHVYWYRQLPEEGLKFMVYLQKENIIDESGMPKERFSAEFPKEGPSILRIQQVVRGDSAAYFCASSSRGPPNSYNEQFFGPGTRLTVL.

The chain couples TRBV5-1 to TRBJ2-7; 13 nucleotides match TRBD2. From germline, CDR1 is SGHRS and CDR2 YFSETQ. J lost 0 bases, V lost 3 bases, and 3 bases had no gene match. This CDR3 has 16 amino acids. CDR3: CASSSWTSGGSYEQYF. CDR3 in DNA: TGCGCCAGCAGCTCCTGGACTAGCGGGGGCTCCTACGAGCAGTACTTC.

The chain joins TRBV5-1 to TRBJ2-7; TRBD2 agrees at 7 bases. The CDR3 runs 14 residues. V was clipped by 0 bases and J by 4 bases; unmatched bases: 4. Germline assignment: CDR1 SGHRS and CDR2 YFSETQ. Here the CDR3 reads CASSLEASGYEQYF. CDR3 nucleotides: TGCGCCAGCAGCTTGGAGGCTAGCGGATACGAGCAGTACTTC.

This chain connects TRBV4-2 to TRBJ1-2; 7 positions agree with TRBD1. The CDR3 totals 14 residues. J gave up 1 base and V 4 bases, and 3 bases lay outside the gene matches. CDR1 and CDR2 (germline): LGHNA, YNFKEQ. In DNA, the CDR3 is TGTGCCAGCAGCCCAGGGACAGTTAACTATGGCTACACCTTC. It codes for CASSPGTVNYGYTF.

The chain combines TRBV6-5 with TRBJ1-5; TRBD1 matches 11 bases. The CDR3 consists of 14 residues. Germline-derived CDR1 and CDR2 are MNHEY and SVGAGI. V was clipped by 9 bases and J by 7 bases; unmatched bases: 8. CDR3 nucleotides: TGTGCCAGTTTTCCGGACAGGGGGCGGCAGCCCCAGCATTTT. As protein: CASFPDRGRQPQHF.

The gene calls are TRBV19 and TRBJ1-5, with D unresolved. Germline assignment: CDR1 LNHDA and CDR2 SQIVND (reference sequence). There are 15 residues in the CDR3. V lost 9 bases and J lost 4, with 19 bases in between. CDR3 DNA sequence: TGTGCCAGCCAAGGTCGGGGATTTTGGAATCAGCCCCAGCATTTT. Amino acid sequence: CASQGRGFWNQPQHF.

The chain has TRBV6-5 and TRBJ1-4; D ambiguous. V was clipped by 8 bases and J by 0 bases, with 13 bases between them. Germline-derived CDR1 and CDR2 are MNHEY and SVGAGI. There are 15 residues in the CDR3. The CDR3 loop reads CASRNNRATNEKLFF. The CDR3 nucleotides read TGTGCCAGCCGAAATAACCGCGCAACTAATGAAAAACTGTTTTTT.

The V call is TRBV4-2, the J call TRBJ2-7; 10 nucleotides match TRBD2. The junction had 3 bases not matched to a gene; V was cut back by 1 base and J by 3 bases. CDR1 is LGHNA, CDR2 YNFKEQ, per germline. The CDR3 covers 15 residues. The CDR3 region is CASSQGLAGDYEQYF. The DNA for the CDR3 is TGTGCCAGCAGCCAAGGTCTAGCGGGGGACTACGAGCAGTACTTC.

The chain combines TRBV21-1 with TRBJ1-4; TRBD1 is the table's D call and was not checked against the DNA. TRBV21-1 is assigned pseudogene status. This CDR3 has 12 residues. This CDR3 is CASSKRTGELFF. The CDR3 DNA follows: TGTGCCAGCAGCAAGAGGACAGGGGAACTGTTTTTT.

The rearrangement joins TRBV7-3 to TRBJ1-2; 8 bases are a match to TRBD1. Germline CDR1 and CDR2: SGHTA and FQGTGA. This CDR3 is built from 13 residues. J was trimmed by 6 bases and V by 4 bases; bases with no gene match: 4. For the CDR3, the DNA is TGTGCCAGCAGCTCAGGGGGCGGGGATGGCTACACCTTC. Protein sequence: CASSSGGGDGYTF.

The chain has TRBV3-1 (or the pseudogene TRBV3-2) and TRBJ2-7; 15 bases agree with TRBD2. CDR1 and CDR2 (germline): LGHDT, YNNKEL (reference sequence). The CDR3 totals 17 residues. Germline trimming cut 0 bases from V and 0 bases from J; bases unmatched to any gene: 0. CDR3 region: CASSQEGLAGGSYEQYF. In nucleotides, the CDR3 is TGTGCCAGCAGCCAAGAGGGACTAGCGGGGGGCTCCTACGAGCAGTACTTC.

This clone was counted between two and nine times. This chain links TRBV7-2 with TRBJ1-1; D is possibly TRBD1 (5 bases). Per the germline V gene, CDR1 is SGHTA and CDR2 is FQGNSA. The CDR3 length is 14 residues. Trimming shortened V by 5 bases and J by 1 base, and 11 bases separated the two germline ends. The CDR3 region has the DNA TGTGCCAGCAGCCACAGGTCCGGGAACACTGAAGCTTTCTTT. Translation gives CASSHRSGNTEAFF.

The chain employs TRBV10-3 and TRBJ2-3, with D perhaps matching TRBD2 (5 bases). V was shortened by 8 bases and J by 2 bases, with 14 bases between the two germline ends. The CDR3 has 14 residues. Looked up from germline, CDR1 is ENHRY and CDR2 is SYGVKD. The chain's CDR3 is CAIRSGEITDTQYF. CDR3 nucleotide sequence: TGTGCCATCCGGTCTGGGGAGATCACAGATACGCAGTATTTT.